This T cell receptor (beta chain) was recorded in a study of cytomegalovirus exposure and HLA in healthy donors. V was clipped by 4 bases and J by 13 bases, with 16 bases between them. The germline V gene encodes CDR1 SGHTA and CDR2 FQGNSA. CDR3 length: 12 residues. With respect to this clone: Its target is not known.

In the PCR, 60 Vbeta and 13 Jbeta primers were used. TCRdb's table, derived via immunoSEQ multiplex PCR, lists solely in-frame clones and lacks some. The sample lists 150,000 to 170,000 clones; roughly 80% were seen once. The study's findings and limits: There were 150 to 200 TCR beta chains listed as cytomegalovirus-associated. In presence/absence analyses, roughly uniform sequencing depth across donors was assumed.

The sequencing input was PBMCs. The rearrangement links TRBV7-2 to TRBJ1-2; D gene uncertain. The receptor was derived from a man aged 25-45 years in good health and CMV-seropositive. DNA of the CDR3: TGTGCCAGCAGCTCCGATATCGGGGTCCGCACCTTC. This codes for CASSSDIGVRTF. Variable domain in full (rest from reference TRBV7-2 and TRBJ1-2): GAGVSQSPSNKVTEKGKDVELRCDPISGHTALYWYRQSLGQGLEFLIYFQGNSAPDKSGLPSDRFSAERTGGSVSTLTIQRTQQEDSAVYLCASSSDIGVRTFGSGTRLTVV.